This TCR beta chain was identified during a study of blood T cell repertoires in COVID-19. For the study at large: Samples of COVID-19 (acute and convalescent) were obtained from the United States, Italy and Spain.

This study enrolled people aged 18 to 89 from about two dozen US geographic areas. This clone was seen a single time. Trimming cost V 3 bases and J 3 bases; bases outside gene matches: 5. CDR1 is KGHDR and CDR2 is SFDVKD in the germline V gene. The CDR3 has 16 residues. The table came from immunoSEQ multiplex PCR; TCRdb's copy has only in-frame clones and leaves some out. The table lists some 410,000 clones, approximately 90% of them singletons. V is TRBV24-1 and J is TRBJ1-5; 9 bases match TRBD1. The specimen sequenced was PBMCs or T cells enriched from blood (not recorded which). The TCR sequence derives from a woman aged 25 to 39 with acute COVID-19. This CDR3 reads CATSDHTGGLNQPQHF. CDR3 DNA sequence: TGTGCCACCAGTGATCATACAGGGGGCCTCAATCAGCCCCAGCATTTT.